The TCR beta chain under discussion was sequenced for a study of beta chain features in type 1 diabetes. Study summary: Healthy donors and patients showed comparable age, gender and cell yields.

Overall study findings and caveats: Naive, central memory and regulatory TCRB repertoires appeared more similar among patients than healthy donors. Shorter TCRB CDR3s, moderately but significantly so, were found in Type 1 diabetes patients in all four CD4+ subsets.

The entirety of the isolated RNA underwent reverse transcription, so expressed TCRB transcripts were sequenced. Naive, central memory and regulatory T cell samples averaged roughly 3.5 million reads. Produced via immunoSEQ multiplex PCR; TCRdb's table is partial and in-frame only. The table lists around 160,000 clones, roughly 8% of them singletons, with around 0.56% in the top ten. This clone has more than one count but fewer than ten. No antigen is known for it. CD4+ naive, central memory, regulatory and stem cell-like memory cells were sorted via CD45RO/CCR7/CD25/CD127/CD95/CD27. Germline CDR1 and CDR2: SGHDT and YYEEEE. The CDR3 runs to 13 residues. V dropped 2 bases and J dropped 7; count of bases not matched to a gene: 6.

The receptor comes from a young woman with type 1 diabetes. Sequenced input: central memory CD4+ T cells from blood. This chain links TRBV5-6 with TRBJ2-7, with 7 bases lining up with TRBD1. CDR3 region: CASSFGRGSEQYF. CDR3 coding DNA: TGTGCCAGCAGCTTTGGCAGGGGGAGTGAGCAGTACTTC.